Each of the 6 T cell receptor beta chains below was sequenced from the same sample in a study of cytomegalovirus exposure and HLA in healthy donors (TCRdb year 2017). The library was generated by the immunoSEQ multiplex PCR assay. Entries here come from immuneACCESS through TCRdb and include only in-frame sequences with V and J called. Some clones fail to appear in such tables; in the studies checked, an unresolved V gene covers under half of the shortfall, and the cause of the remainder is unknown. Present in this sample are approximately 120,000 clones, around 90% of which were seen just once. Clones ranked in the top ten supply 2% to 2.5% of the sample. Material: PBMCs. The receptors derive from a woman aged 18-30 years in good health and CMV-seronegative.

The chain is built from TRBV19 and TRBJ1-5; unclear D gene. Trimming left V 2 bases short and J 2 bases short, with 10 bases between. The CDR3 covers 15 residues. The germline gives CDR1 LNHDA, CDR2 SQIVND (reference sequence). The CDR3 bases are TGTGCCAGTAGTATAACGAGTCGCGGCAATCAGCCCCAGCATTTT. Its translation is CASSITSRGNQPQHF.

The genes are TRBV28 and TRBJ2-3; a possible D gene is TRBD2 (6 bases). CDR1 is MDHEN and CDR2 is SYDVKM in the germline V gene. The CDR3 consists of 15 residues. The V gene lost 8 bases and the J gene lost 4 bases, with 19 bases spanning the gap. CDR3 nucleotide sequence: TGTGCCAGCGGTGAGATGTACGGGAGCTCAGATACGCAGTATTTT. Protein: CASGEMYGSSDTQYF. Complete variable domain (other parts from reference TRBV28 and TRBJ2-3): DVKVTQSSRYLVKRTGEKVFLECVQDMDHENMFWYRQDPGLGLRLIYFSYDVKMKEKGDIPEGYSVSREKKERFSLILESASTNQTSMYLCASGEMYGSSDTQYFGPGTRLTVL.

This clone was observed a single time. This chain joins TRBV2 and TRBJ2-2; no reliable D call. Germline CDR1 SNHLY, CDR2 FYNNEI. With 5 bases removed from V and 1 base from J, the gap between germline ends came to 5 bases. This CDR3 contains 13 residues. CDR3 loop: CASSPQNTGELFF. The CDR3, as DNA: TGTGCCAGCAGTCCACAGAACACCGGGGAGCTGTTTTTT.

The chain couples TRBV29-1 to TRBJ2-5, with a possible D match to TRBD2 (6 bases). Trimming removed 7 bases from V and 5 bases from J, with 17 bases in between. Germline V gives CDR1 SQVTM, CDR2 ANQGSEA. The CDR3 is 13 residues long. As DNA, the CDR3 is TGCAGCGCCCGTGGGGCGGGGCGGGAGACCCAGTACTTC. It translates to CSARGAGRETQYF. Full variable domain (rest looked up from reference TRBV29-1 and TRBJ2-5): SAVISQKPSRDICQRGTSLTIQCQVDSQVTMMFWYRQQPGQSLTLIATANQGSEATYESGFVIDKFPISRPNLTFSTLTVSNMSPEDSSIYLCSARGAGRETQYFGPGTRLLVL.

V gene TRBV19 combines with J gene TRBJ2-7, with a possible D match to TRBD1 (5 bases). The germline V gene has CDR1 LNHDA and CDR2 SQIVND (reference sequence). The V gene lost 1 base and the J gene lost 3 bases, with 13 bases spanning the gap. CDR3 length equals 15 residues. CDR3 sequence reads: CASSIGAKTDYEQYF. The CDR3 coding sequence is TGTGCCAGTAGTATAGGCGCTAAGACAGACTACGAGCAGTACTTC.

This chain links TRBV13 with TRBJ2-1; TRBD2 aligns across 13 bases. In germline, CDR1 is PRHDT, CDR2 FYEKMQ (reference sequence). This CDR3 comprises 16 residues. After removal of 5 bases from V and 5 bases from J, the junction contained 6 bases not matched to a gene. The CDR3 loop is CASSPPGTSGNNEQFF. As DNA, the CDR3 is TGTGCCAGCAGCCCTCCCGGGACTAGCGGGAACAATGAGCAGTTCTTC.